This is a list of T cell receptor beta chains from one sample in a study of blood T cell repertoires in COVID-19. Assay: immunoSEQ multiplex PCR; the TCRdb copy retains only in-frame clones and omits some. The data contain 15,000 to 20,000 clones, roughly 91% of them singletons. Specimen: peripheral blood. The receptors shown here come from a woman aged 80 or older with COVID-19, enrolled during active disease. Each CDR3 is given with its conserved first and last residue. The D gene is left open where the match is weak. The size of a clone is reported for some rows only, either as once, few or many, or as a class for expanded clones.

d_call,clone_size,v_call,j_call,cdr3_length,cdr3_nt,cdr3_aa
TRBD1,few,TRBV6-6,TRBJ1-5,13,TGTGCCAGCAGGCCTGCAGGGGGCGGGCCCCAGCATTTT,CASRPAGGGPQHF
TRBD2,.,TRBV6-2/TRBV6-3,TRBJ2-1,19,TGTGCCAGCAGTTACTCGACTAGCGGGATAGGGAGCTCCTACAATGAGCAGTTCTTC,CASSYSTSGIGSSYNEQFF
TRBD2,.,TRBV2,TRBJ2-2,15,TGTGCCAGCAGGGCGACTAGCGGTAATCCGGGGGAGCTGTTTTTT,CASRATSGNPGELFF
TRBD2,.,TRBV28,TRBJ2-7,15,TGTGCCAGCAGTCCCAATAAGCGGGAGGGCTACGAGCAGTACTTC,CASSPNKREGYEQYF
TRBD1,.,TRBV11-2,TRBJ1-3,16,TGTGCCAGCAGCTTAGGGGGGGACAGGCCTGGAAACACCATATATTTT,CASSLGGDRPGNTIYF
.,.,TRBV4-2,TRBJ1-2,17,TGTGCCAGCAGCCAAGATCCCGCCGGGACTGGGGGCTATGGCTACACCTTC,CASSQDPAGTGGYGYTF
TRBD1,.,TRBV19,TRBJ1-6,15,TGTGCCAGTACAGTCCAGGGGGCGAATAATTCACCCCTCCACTTT,CASTVQGANNSPLHF
.,.,TRBV27,TRBJ2-7,16,TGTGCCAGCAGTCCATGGGGAGCCCAGGTCCCCTACGAGCAGTACTTC,CASSPWGAQVPYEQYF
.,.,TRBV6-5,TRBJ1-2,14,TGTGCCACAACCTCTTTCGGTCCTAACTATGGCTACACCTTC,CATTSFGPNYGYTF
.,.,TRBV4-3,TRBJ1-1,13,TGCGCCAGCACCGTGGAGCTAAACACTGAAGCTTTCTTT,CASTVELNTEAFF
TRBD1,.,TRBV6-2/TRBV6-3,TRBJ2-6,14,TGTGCCAGCACCCCGACAGGGGGGGCCAACGTCCTGACTTTC,CASTPTGGANVLTF